The clone carrying this T cell receptor beta chain was seen more than once but under ten times. This sample was taken from a study of T cell responses to AZD1222 COVID-19 vaccine. Sequenced by immunoSEQ multiplex PCR; TCRdb stores in-frame clones only, minus some. The sample holds some 140,000 clones, more than 85% seen once. Trimming removed 6 bases at V and 1 base at J, with 12 bases between. Germline-derived CDR1 and CDR2 are MDHEN and SYDVKM. The CDR3 covers 14 residues. This chain links TRBV28 with TRBJ1-2; the D gene is possibly TRBD1 (5 bases). This clonotype was obtained from an adult in good health. The sequenced sample was peripheral blood, obtained on day 0 of AZD1222 vaccination. This CDR3 is CASRTGVRNYGYTF. CDR3 sequence (DNA): TGTGCCAGCAGGACGGGGGTCCGTAACTATGGCTACACCTTC.